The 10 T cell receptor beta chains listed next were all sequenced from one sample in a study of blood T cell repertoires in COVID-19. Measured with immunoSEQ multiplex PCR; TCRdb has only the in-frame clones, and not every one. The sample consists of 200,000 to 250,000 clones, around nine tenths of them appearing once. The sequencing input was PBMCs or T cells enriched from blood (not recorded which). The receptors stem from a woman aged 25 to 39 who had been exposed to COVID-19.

CDR3 amino acids: CASSFSSRRETYEQYF. The CDR3 bases are TGTGCCAGCAGCTTTAGCTCTAGGCGGGAAACCTACGAGCAGTACTTC. The gene calls are TRBV7-3 and TRBJ2-7, with D maybe TRBD2 (6 bases). The CDR3 extends over 16 amino acids. The germline CDR1 and CDR2 sequences are SGHTA and FQGTGA. V gave up 3 bases and J gave up 2 bases, with 17 bases separating them.

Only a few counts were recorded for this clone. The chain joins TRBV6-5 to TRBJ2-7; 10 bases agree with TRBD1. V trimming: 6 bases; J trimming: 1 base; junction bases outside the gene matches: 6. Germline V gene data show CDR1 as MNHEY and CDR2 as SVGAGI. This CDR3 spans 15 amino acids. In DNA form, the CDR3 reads TGTGCCAGCAGGCCCGGACAGGGGGGTTCCTACGAGCAGTACTTC. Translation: CASRPGQGGSYEQYF.

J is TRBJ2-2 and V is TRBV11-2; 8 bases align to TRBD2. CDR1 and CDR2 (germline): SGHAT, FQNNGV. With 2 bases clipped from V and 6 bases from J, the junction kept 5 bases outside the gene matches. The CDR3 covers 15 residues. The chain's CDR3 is CASSLLREVAGELFF. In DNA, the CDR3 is TGTGCCAGCAGCTTATTGCGGGAGGTAGCCGGGGAGCTGTTTTTT.

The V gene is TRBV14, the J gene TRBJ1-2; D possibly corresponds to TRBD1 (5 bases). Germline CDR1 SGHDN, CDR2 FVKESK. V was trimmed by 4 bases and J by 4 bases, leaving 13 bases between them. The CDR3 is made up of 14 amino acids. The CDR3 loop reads CASSLQGAVYGYTF. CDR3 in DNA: TGTGCCAGCAGCCTACAAGGGGCGGTCTATGGCTACACCTTC. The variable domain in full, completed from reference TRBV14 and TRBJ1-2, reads EAGVTQFPSHSVIEKGQTVTLRCDPISGHDNLYWYRRVMGKEIKFLLHFVKESKQDESGMPNNRFLAERTGGTYSTLKVQPAELEDSGVYFCASSLQGAVYGYTFGSGTRLTVV.

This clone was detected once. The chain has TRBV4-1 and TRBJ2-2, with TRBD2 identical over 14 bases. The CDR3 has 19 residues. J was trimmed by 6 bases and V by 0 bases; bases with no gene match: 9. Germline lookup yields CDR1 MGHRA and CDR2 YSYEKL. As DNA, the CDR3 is TGCGCCAGCAGCCAAGATAGAAGGGGGACTAGCGGGAGATCCGGGGAGCTGTTTTTT. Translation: CASSQDRRGTSGRSGELFF.

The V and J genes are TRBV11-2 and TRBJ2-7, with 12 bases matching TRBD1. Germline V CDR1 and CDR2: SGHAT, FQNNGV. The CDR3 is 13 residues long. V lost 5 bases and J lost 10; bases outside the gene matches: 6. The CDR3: CASSIRDRGRQYF. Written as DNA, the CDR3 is TGTGCCAGCAGCATCCGGGACAGGGGGCGACAGTACTTC. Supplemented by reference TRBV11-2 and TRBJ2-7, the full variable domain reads EAGVAQSPRYKIIEKRQSVAFWCNPISGHATLYWYQQILGQGPKLLIQFQNNGVVDDSQLPKDRFSAERLKGVDSTLKIQPAKLEDSAVYLCASSIRDRGRQYFGPGTRLTVT.

CDR3: CSVMDIYEQYF. CDR3 in DNA: TGCAGCGTGATGGACATCTACGAGCAGTACTTC. This sequence joins TRBV29-1 and TRBJ2-7; D perhaps matches TRBD1 (5 bases). CDR1 SQVTM and CDR2 ANQGSEA come from the germline V gene. V lost 6 bases and J 3 bases, leaving 9 bases between the germline ends. The CDR3 runs to 11 residues.

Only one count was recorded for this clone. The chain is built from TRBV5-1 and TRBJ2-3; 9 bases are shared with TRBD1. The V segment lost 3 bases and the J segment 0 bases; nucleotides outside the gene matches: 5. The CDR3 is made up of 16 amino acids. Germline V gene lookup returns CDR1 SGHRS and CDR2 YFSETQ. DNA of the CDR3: TGCGCCAGCAGCTGGGGGACAGGGACCAGCACAGATACGCAGTATTTT. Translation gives CASSWGTGTSTDTQYF. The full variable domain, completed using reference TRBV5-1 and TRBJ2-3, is KAGVTQTPRYLIKTRGQQVTLSCSPISGHRSVSWYQQTPGQGLQFLFEYFSETQRNKGNFPGRFSGRQFSNSRSEMNVSTLELGDSALYLCASSWGTGTSTDTQYFGPGTRLTVL.

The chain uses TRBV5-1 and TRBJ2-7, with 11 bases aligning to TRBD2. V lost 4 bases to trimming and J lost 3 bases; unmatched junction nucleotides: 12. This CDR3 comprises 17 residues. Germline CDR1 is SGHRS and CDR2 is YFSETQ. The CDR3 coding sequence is TGCGCCAGCAGCCTCCGGACTAGCGGGCCCACCCACTACGAGCAGTACTTC. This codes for CASSLRTSGPTHYEQYF.

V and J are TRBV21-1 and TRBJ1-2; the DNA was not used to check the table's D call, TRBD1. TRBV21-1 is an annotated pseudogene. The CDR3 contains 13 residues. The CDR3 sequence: CASPGRTDYGYTF. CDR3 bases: TGTGCCAGCCCTGGACGGACAGACTATGGCTACACCTTC.